Below, 30 T cell receptor beta chains from the same sample are listed, as sequenced in a study of OX40 agonist ivuxolimab in advanced cancers. Only in-frame clones appear in the TCRdb table, and some are missing; sequencing was by immunoSEQ multiplex PCR. The data show roughly 70,000 clones, about nine tenths seen once. The specimen was CD4+ or CD8+ T cells sorted from blood, collected in a trial of the OX40 agonist ivuxolimab. Receptor source: an adult with an advanced solid tumor such as melanoma, head and neck, liver or kidney cancer.

The CDR3 DNA is TGTGCCAGCAGTTTAATTCCGGGGGCCGGCAATCAGCCCCAGCATTTT. This sequence encodes CASSLIPGAGNQPQHF. The chain joins TRBV28 to TRBJ1-5, with D possibly matching TRBD1 (6 bases). Germline V gene data show CDR1 as MDHEN and CDR2 as SYDVKM. The CDR3 is made up of 16 amino acids. Deletions cut 2 bases from V and 2 bases from J, with 13 bases between.

This sequence joins TRBV10-3 and TRBJ2-2; 7 bases map to TRBD2. This CDR3 region has 16 residues. The V gene's germline CDR1 is ENHRY and CDR2 SYGVKD. Trimming cost V 3 bases and J 7 bases; bases outside gene matches: 11. As DNA, the CDR3 is TGTGCCATCAGTGATAGAGGGAGGGCCGGCGTCGGGGAGCTGTTTTTT. It specifies CAISDRGRAGVGELFF.

The chain combines TRBV10-1 with TRBJ2-3; 8 bases align to TRBD2. Germline V lookup: CDR1 WNHNN, CDR2 SYGVQD (reference sequence). This CDR3 is 15 amino acids long. J lost 4 bases, V lost 2 bases, and 5 bases had no gene match. The CDR3: CASSEHAGGADTQYF. In DNA, the CDR3 is TGCGCCAGCAGTGAGCATGCGGGAGGTGCAGATACGCAGTATTTT.

This chain links TRBV7-2 with TRBJ2-7, with 9 bases lining up with TRBD2. V lost 1 base, J lost 4 bases, and 8 bases stayed unmatched. Germline values: CDR1 SGHTA, CDR2 FQGNSA. The CDR3 covers 16 residues. This CDR3 is CASSLGGSGSRYEQYF. In DNA, the CDR3 is TGTGCCAGCAGCTTAGGGGGTAGCGGGAGTCGGTACGAGCAGTACTTC.

The chain carries TRBV7-3 and TRBJ2-7; D is possibly TRBD1 (5 bases). The CDR3 consists of 14 residues. CDR1 is SGHTA, CDR2 FQGTGA, per germline. V was shortened by 2 bases and J by 0 bases, with 8 bases between the two germline ends. The CDR3 region has the DNA TGTGCCAGCAGCTTACAGGGTAGCTCCTACGAGCAGTACTTC. Translating gives CASSLQGSSYEQYF.

The chain has TRBV5-1 and TRBJ2-2; D gene ambiguous. V was cut by 0 bases and J by 5 bases, with 14 bases left in between. CDR1 is SGHRS and CDR2 is YFSETQ in the germline V gene. The CDR3 runs to 16 residues. Here the CDR3 reads CASSLALGSLTGELFF. In DNA form, the CDR3 reads TGCGCCAGCAGCTTGGCTCTGGGCAGCTTAACCGGGGAGCTGTTTTTT. Using reference TRBV5-1 and TRBJ2-2 for the parts outside the CDR3, the full variable domain is KAGVTQTPRYLIKTRGQQVTLSCSPISGHRSVSWYQQTPGQGLQFLFEYFSETQRNKGNFPGRFSGRQFSNSRSEMNVSTLELGDSALYLCASSLALGSLTGELFFGEGSRLTVL.

The chain has TRBV7-9 and TRBJ2-3; perhaps D is TRBD1 or TRBD2 (5 bases each). V lost 5 bases and J lost 0, with 18 bases in between. This CDR3 contains 17 residues. CDR1 and CDR2 (germline): SEHNR, FQNEAQ (reference sequence). The CDR3 region is CASSPGTWGGSTDTQYF. In DNA form, the CDR3 reads TGTGCCAGCAGCCCCGGGACGTGGGGTGGTAGCACAGATACGCAGTATTTT.

V is TRBV19 and J is TRBJ1-1, with 8 nucleotides matching TRBD1. This CDR3 spans 17 amino acids. Looked up from germline, CDR1 is LNHDA and CDR2 is SQIVND (reference sequence). With 6 bases clipped from V and 1 base from J, the junction kept 13 bases outside the gene matches. The CDR3 region is CASRSGQGTYRNTEAFF. CDR3 bases: TGTGCCAGTAGGAGTGGACAGGGCACCTACCGGAACACTGAAGCTTTCTTT.

The J gene is TRBJ2-6, the V gene TRBV18, with a weak D call TRBD2 (5 bases). Germline CDR1 KGHSH, CDR2 LQKENI. Deletions cut 3 bases from V and 0 bases from J, with 6 bases between. The CDR3 contains 15 residues. In DNA form, the CDR3 reads TGTGCCAGCTCACCCGCGGGCTCTGGGGCCAACGTCCTGACTTTC. The encoded protein is CASSPAGSGANVLTF.

The V gene is TRBV30, the J gene TRBJ1-1, with a tentative D call TRBD1 (6 bases). The CDR3 length is 13 residues. Per germline, CDR1 GTSNPN and CDR2 SVGIG (reference sequence). V was clipped by 5 bases and J by 1 base, with 11 bases between them. For the CDR3, the DNA is TGTGCCTGGTCGGGACAACCGAACACTGAAGCTTTCTTT. Amino acid sequence: CAWSGQPNTEAFF. The entire variable domain, with the rest obtained from reference TRBV30 and TRBJ1-1, is as follows: SQTIHQWPATLVQPVGSPLSLECTVEGTSNPNLYWYRQAAGRGLQLLFYSVGIGQISSEVPQNLSASRPQDRQFILSSKKLLLSDSGFYLCAWSGQPNTEAFFGQGTRLTVV.

V is TRBV6-6 and J is TRBJ1-2; TRBD1 is a possible D gene (5 bases). The germline V gene encodes CDR1 MNHNY and CDR2 SVGAGI (reference sequence). V was trimmed by 0 bases and J by 7 bases, leaving 12 bases between them. The CDR3 is made up of 14 amino acids. The CDR3 DNA reads as TGTGCCAGCAGTTACTCGGGTAGTAGGGGTGGCTACACCTTC. The encoded protein is CASSYSGSRGGYTF.

This sequence joins TRBV30 and TRBJ1-4; 8 bases align to TRBD1. The CDR3 is made up of 14 amino acids. Unmatched junction bases numbered 7, after V lost 3 bases and J lost 7 bases. Germline CDR1 GTSNPN, CDR2 SVGIG (reference sequence). The CDR3 region is CAWSSGQESEKLFF. The CDR3 bases are TGTGCCTGGAGCTCGGGACAGGAAAGTGAAAAACTGTTTTTT.

The rearrangement uses TRBV5-1 and TRBJ1-5, with TRBD1 as a possible D gene (5 bases). Germline CDR1 is SGHRS and CDR2 is YFSETQ. V lost 4 bases, J lost 6 bases, and 14 bases lay in between. The CDR3 spans 14 residues. CDR3 protein: CASSPRGESQPQHF. CDR3 sequence (DNA): TGCGCCAGCAGCCCTCGGGGGGAGAGTCAGCCCCAGCATTTT.

The V call is TRBV4-2, the J call TRBJ1-1; D perhaps matches TRBD1 (5 bases). The CDR3 length is 17 residues. The ends were cut back, 0 bases at V and 3 bases at J, with 17 bases in the middle. CDR1 and CDR2 from the germline V gene are LGHNA and YNFKEQ. The CDR3 loop is CASSQDNLEGGDTEAFF. The CDR3 DNA reads TGTGCCAGCAGCCAAGATAATCTGGAGGGAGGGGACACTGAAGCTTTCTTT.

This clone was seen only once. The V call is TRBV2, the J call TRBJ1-4; D is ambiguous. CDR1 is SNHLY, CDR2 FYNNEI, per germline. The V end was cut by 6 bases, the J end by 8 bases, with 16 bases between. CDR3 size: 14 residues. The chain's CDR3 is CASRRSQLQEKLFF. Written as DNA, the CDR3 is TGTGCCAGCAGGAGATCCCAGCTCCAGGAAAAACTGTTTTTT.

The V call is TRBV6-6, the J call TRBJ1-1; D ambiguous. CDR3 length: 15 residues. The germline V gene has CDR1 MNHNY and CDR2 SVGAGI (reference sequence). V dropped 2 bases and J dropped 1 base, with 11 bases sitting between them. CDR3 coding DNA: TGTGCCAGCAGTTACCCCAAGGGATCGAACACTGAAGCTTTCTTT. It yields the protein CASSYPKGSNTEAFF.

V gene TRBV9 combines with J gene TRBJ1-1; no reliable D call. Per germline, CDR1 SGDLS and CDR2 YYNGEE. Deletions cut 4 bases from V and 1 base from J, with 5 bases between. The CDR3 is made up of 12 amino acids. The chain's CDR3 is CASSRPNTEAFF. In DNA, the CDR3 is TGTGCCAGCAGCCGCCCGAACACTGAAGCTTTCTTT.

The rearrangement joins TRBV6-6 to TRBJ1-4, with D possibly TRBD1 on 5 matching bases. Per the germline V gene, CDR1 is MNHNY and CDR2 is SVGAGI (reference sequence). Deletions cut 4 bases from V and 10 bases from J, with 19 bases between. The CDR3 sequence is 15 residues long. The CDR3 coding sequence is TGTGCCAGCAGTTCCGCGGGGGATTGGGGCGGAAAACTGTTTTTT. Translation: CASSSAGDWGGKLFF.

The table lists this clone with a count of one. J is TRBJ2-5 and V is TRBV19; D not certain. Germline V lookup: CDR1 LNHDA, CDR2 SQIVND (reference sequence). CDR3 length: 13 amino acids. V gave up 5 bases and J gave up 3 bases, with 10 bases separating them. For the CDR3, the DNA is TGTGCCAGTAGTCGTGCGATAAAAGAGACCCAGTACTTC. This encodes CASSRAIKETQYF.

A remark on this clone: Its ends do not fully match the called genes, so a read error is possible. This chain connects TRBV5-4 to TRBJ1-3; no clear D. The CDR3 is made up of 9 amino acids. From germline, CDR1 is SGHNT and CDR2 YYREEE (reference sequence). For the CDR3, the DNA is TGCCTCCGGATATACACCATATATTTT. It encodes CLRIYTIYF.

This clone was observed a few times. The chain is built from TRBV19 and TRBJ1-1; a weak D match, TRBD1 (5 bases). The CDR3 consists of 14 residues. Trimming removed 5 bases at V and 1 base at J, with 11 bases between. Per the germline V gene, CDR1 is LNHDA and CDR2 is SQIVND (reference sequence). The CDR3 DNA is TGTGCCAGTAGTCGGGGCACGACGAACACTGAAGCTTTCTTT. It encodes CASSRGTTNTEAFF.

The chain is built from TRBV18 and TRBJ1-1, with TRBD1 as a possible D gene (6 bases). This CDR3 comprises 13 residues. Germline CDR1 is KGHSH and CDR2 is LQKENI. V gave up 6 bases and J gave up 4 bases, with 12 bases separating them. Here the CDR3 DNA reads TGTGCCAGCTCCTTCGGGACATCCACTGAAGCTTTCTTT. Protein sequence: CASSFGTSTEAFF.

The rearrangement joins TRBV29-1 to TRBJ2-1; TRBD2 aligns across 7 bases. Germline V lookup: CDR1 SQVTM, CDR2 ANQGSEA. The V gene end was trimmed by 3 bases and the J gene end by 8 bases; junction bases not matched to a gene: 16. The CDR3 sequence is 16 residues long. CDR3 sequence reads: CSVDSLSMGGPDEQFF. DNA for the CDR3: TGCAGCGTTGACAGCCTCTCGATGGGAGGGCCCGATGAGCAGTTCTTC.

This clone has just one count. J is TRBJ2-4 and V is TRBV28; 8 positions agree with TRBD1. CDR3 size: 14 residues. The J segment lost 9 bases and the V segment lost 4 bases, leaving 8 bases of the junction unmatched. Germline assignment: CDR1 MDHEN and CDR2 SYDVKM. The CDR3 bases are TGTGCCAGCAGTTCGCATCAGGGGGCAAGCATTCAGTACTTC. This sequence encodes CASSSHQGASIQYF.

V gene TRBV6-6 combines with J gene TRBJ2-2; TRBD2 aligns across 11 bases. Germline CDR1 and CDR2: MNHNY and SVGAGI (reference sequence). V shed 6 bases, J shed 6 bases, and the junction held 6 bases outside the gene matches. The CDR3 sequence is 15 residues long. The CDR3 nucleotides are TGTGCCAGCAGGGATAGCGGGAGGGGGGCCGGGGAGCTGTTTTTT. Translation: CASRDSGRGAGELFF.

The V and J genes are TRBV30 and TRBJ2-4; D possibly matches TRBD1 or TRBD2 (5 bases each). The CDR3 loop spans 13 amino acids. V was trimmed by 2 bases and J by 7 bases, leaving 12 bases between them. CDR1 GTSNPN and CDR2 SVGIG come from the germline V gene (reference sequence). The CDR3 DNA sequence: TGTGCCTGGAGTTATGAGGGGTCGAACATTCAGTACTTC. Translated: CAWSYEGSNIQYF.

This clone showed up just once. The rearrangement joins TRBV6-6 to TRBJ2-7; TRBD2 aligns across 11 bases. In germline, CDR1 is MNHNY, CDR2 SVGAGI (reference sequence). The trim removed 6 bases at V and 4 bases at J, leaving 8 bases unmatched. The CDR3 is 15 residues long. The CDR3 reads CASRHSGTSGYEQYF. The CDR3 DNA sequence: TGTGCCAGCAGACACTCCGGGACTAGCGGTTACGAGCAGTACTTC.

The V and J genes are TRBV5-1 and TRBJ2-3; 11 nucleotides agree with TRBD2. V dropped 7 bases and J dropped 5; count of bases not matched to a gene: 12. The CDR3 totals 16 residues. Germline assignment: CDR1 SGHRS and CDR2 YFSETQ. CDR3 DNA sequence: TGCGCCAGCGGGTATTTAGCGGGAGGGCCGGAAGATACGCAGTATTTT. Translation gives CASGYLAGGPEDTQYF.

The CDR3 spells CASSRYNEQFF. As DNA, the CDR3 is TGTGCCAGCAGTCGTTACAATGAGCAGTTCTTC. This chain links TRBV27 with TRBJ2-1; no firm D call. The germline V gene has CDR1 MNHEY and CDR2 SMNVEV (reference sequence). This CDR3 is 11 amino acids long. Trimming removed 5 bases from V and 4 bases from J, with 3 bases in between.

The J gene is TRBJ1-1, the V gene TRBV19; D is possibly TRBD1 (5 bases). The germline V gene encodes CDR1 LNHDA and CDR2 SQIVND (reference sequence). The CDR3 runs to 14 residues. V lost 7 bases and J lost 6, with 18 bases in between. The CDR3 DNA follows: TGTGCCAGTACCTCGGAAGGGGAGGACGCTGAAGCTTTCTTT. This encodes CASTSEGEDAEAFF.